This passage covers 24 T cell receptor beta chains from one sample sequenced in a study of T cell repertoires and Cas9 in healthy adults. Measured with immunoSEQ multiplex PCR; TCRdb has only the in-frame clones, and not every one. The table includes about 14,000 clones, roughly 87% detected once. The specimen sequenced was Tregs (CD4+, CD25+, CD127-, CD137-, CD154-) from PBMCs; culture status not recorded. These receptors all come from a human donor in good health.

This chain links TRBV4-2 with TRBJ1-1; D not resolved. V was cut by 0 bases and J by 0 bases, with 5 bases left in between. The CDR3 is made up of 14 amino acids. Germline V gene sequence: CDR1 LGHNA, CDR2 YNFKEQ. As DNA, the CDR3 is TGTGCCAGCAGCCAAGATATGGTGAACACTGAAGCTTTCTTT. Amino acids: CASSQDMVNTEAFF.

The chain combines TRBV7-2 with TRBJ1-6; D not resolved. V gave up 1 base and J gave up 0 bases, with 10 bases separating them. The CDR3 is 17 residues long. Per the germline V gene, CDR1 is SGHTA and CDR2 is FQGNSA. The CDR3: CASSLVNTSSYNSPLHF. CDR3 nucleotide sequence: TGTGCCAGCAGCTTAGTGAACACCAGCTCCTATAATTCACCCCTCCACTTT.

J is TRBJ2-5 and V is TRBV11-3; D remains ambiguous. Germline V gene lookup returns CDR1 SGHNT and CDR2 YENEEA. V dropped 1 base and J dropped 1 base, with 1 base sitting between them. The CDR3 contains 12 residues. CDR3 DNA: TGTGCCAGCAGCTTAGGCCAAGAGACCCAGTACTTC. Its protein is CASSLGQETQYF.

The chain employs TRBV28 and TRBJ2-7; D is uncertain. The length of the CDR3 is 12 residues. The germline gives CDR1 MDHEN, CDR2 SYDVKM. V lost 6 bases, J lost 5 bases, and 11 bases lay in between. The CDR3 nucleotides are TGTGCCAGCAGCGACCGGCTCGACGAGCAGTACGTC. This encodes CASSDRLDEQYV.

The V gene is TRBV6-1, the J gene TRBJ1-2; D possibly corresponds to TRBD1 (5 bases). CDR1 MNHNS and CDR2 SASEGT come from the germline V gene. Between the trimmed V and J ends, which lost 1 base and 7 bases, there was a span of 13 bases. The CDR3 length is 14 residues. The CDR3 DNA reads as TGTGCCAGCAGTGAAGATGGGGGTTGGGGTGGCTACACCTTC. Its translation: CASSEDGGWGGYTF.

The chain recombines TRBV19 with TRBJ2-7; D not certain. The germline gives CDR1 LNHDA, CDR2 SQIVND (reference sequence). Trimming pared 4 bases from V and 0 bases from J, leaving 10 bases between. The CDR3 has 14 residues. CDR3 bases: TGTGCCAGTAGTAACCCCCCCGACTCCTACGAGCAGTACTTC. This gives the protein CASSNPPDSYEQYF.

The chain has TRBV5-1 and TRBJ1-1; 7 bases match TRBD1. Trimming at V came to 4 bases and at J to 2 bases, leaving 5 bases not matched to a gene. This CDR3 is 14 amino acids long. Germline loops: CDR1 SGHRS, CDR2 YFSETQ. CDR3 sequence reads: CASSPWDSNTEAFF. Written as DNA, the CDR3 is TGCGCCAGCAGCCCCTGGGACAGTAACACTGAAGCTTTCTTT.

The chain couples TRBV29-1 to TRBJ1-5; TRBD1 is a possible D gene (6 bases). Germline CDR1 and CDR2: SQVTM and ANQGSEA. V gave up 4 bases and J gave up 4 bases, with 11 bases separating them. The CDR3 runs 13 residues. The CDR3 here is CSVADSINQPQHF. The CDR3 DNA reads TGCAGCGTTGCGGACAGTATAAATCAGCCCCAGCATTTT.

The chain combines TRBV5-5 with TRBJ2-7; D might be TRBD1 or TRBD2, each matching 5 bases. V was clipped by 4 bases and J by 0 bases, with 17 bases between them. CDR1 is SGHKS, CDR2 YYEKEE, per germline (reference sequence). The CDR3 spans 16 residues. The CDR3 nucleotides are TGTGCCAGCAGCCTGGCCGGGACGGTGGGCTCCTACGAGCAGTACTTC. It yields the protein CASSLAGTVGSYEQYF.

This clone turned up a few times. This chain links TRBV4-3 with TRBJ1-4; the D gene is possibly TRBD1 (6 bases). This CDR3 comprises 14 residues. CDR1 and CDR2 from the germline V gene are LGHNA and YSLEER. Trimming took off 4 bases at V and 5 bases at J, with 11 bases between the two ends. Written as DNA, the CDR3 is TGCGCCAGCAGCCCAGGGGCCCACAATGAAAAACTGTTTTTT. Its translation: CASSPGAHNEKLFF.

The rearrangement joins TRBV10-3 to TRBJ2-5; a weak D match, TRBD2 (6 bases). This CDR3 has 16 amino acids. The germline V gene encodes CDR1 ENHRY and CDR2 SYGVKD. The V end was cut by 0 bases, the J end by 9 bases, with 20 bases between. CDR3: CAISESPWRGSLAQYF. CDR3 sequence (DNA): TGTGCCATCAGTGAGTCGCCCTGGCGGGGTAGTTTGGCCCAGTACTTC.

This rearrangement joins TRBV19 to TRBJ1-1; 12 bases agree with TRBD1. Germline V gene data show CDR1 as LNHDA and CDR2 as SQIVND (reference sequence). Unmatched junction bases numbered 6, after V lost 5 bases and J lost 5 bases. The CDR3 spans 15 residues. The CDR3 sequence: CASSSGQGALTEAFF. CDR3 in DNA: TGTGCCAGTAGTTCGGGACAGGGGGCGTTAACTGAAGCTTTCTTT.

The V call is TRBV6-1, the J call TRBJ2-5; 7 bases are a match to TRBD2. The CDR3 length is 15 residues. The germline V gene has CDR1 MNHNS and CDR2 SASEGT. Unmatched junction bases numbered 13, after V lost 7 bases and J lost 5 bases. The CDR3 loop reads CASISNGGSWETQYF. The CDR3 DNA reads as TGTGCCAGCATTTCCAATGGCGGGAGCTGGGAGACCCAGTACTTC.

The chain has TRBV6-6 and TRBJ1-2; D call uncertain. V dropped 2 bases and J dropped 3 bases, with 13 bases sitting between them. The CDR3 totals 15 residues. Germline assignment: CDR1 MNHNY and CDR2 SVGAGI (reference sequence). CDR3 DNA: TGTGCCAGCAGTTACCAGATTGTGTTGCACTATGGCTACACCTTC. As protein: CASSYQIVLHYGYTF.

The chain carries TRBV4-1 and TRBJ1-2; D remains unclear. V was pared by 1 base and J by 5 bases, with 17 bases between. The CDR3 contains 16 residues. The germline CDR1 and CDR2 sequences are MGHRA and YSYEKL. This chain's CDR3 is CASSQVPTTPIYGYTF. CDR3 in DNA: TGCGCCAGCAGCCAAGTCCCCACCACACCGATATATGGCTACACCTTC.

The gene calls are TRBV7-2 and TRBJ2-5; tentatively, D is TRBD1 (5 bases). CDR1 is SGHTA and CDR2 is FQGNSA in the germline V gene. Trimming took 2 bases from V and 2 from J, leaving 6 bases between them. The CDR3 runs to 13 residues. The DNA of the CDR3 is TGTGCCAGCAGCTTACAGGGTCAAGAGACCCAGTACTTC. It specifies CASSLQGQETQYF.

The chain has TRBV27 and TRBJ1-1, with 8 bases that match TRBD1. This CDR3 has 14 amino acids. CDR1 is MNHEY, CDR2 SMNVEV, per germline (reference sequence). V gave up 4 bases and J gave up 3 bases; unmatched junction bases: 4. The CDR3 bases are TGTGCCAGCAGTTACCTACAGGGGGACACTGAAGCTTTCTTT. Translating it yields CASSYLQGDTEAFF.

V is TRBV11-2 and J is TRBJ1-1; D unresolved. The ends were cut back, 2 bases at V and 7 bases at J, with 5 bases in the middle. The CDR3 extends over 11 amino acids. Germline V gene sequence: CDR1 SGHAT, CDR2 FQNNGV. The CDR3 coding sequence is TGTGCCAGCAGCTTATCGGGTGAAGCTTTCTTT. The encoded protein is CASSLSGEAFF.

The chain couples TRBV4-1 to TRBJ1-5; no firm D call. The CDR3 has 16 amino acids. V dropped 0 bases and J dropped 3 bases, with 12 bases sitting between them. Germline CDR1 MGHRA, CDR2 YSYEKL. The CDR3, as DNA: TGCGCCAGCAGCCAAGATCCATTGGGGTTCAATCAGCCCCAGCATTTT. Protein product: CASSQDPLGFNQPQHF.

CDR3 DNA sequence: TGTGCCAGCAGCCAACACTTCGATCCGTACGTTCGCGAGCAGTACTTC. The encoded protein is CASSQHFDPYVREQYF. The V call is TRBV7-6, the J call TRBJ2-7; D uncertain. Trimming took 5 bases from V and 6 from J, leaving 23 bases between them. Germline CDR1 is SGHVS and CDR2 is FNYEAQ. This CDR3 comprises 16 residues.

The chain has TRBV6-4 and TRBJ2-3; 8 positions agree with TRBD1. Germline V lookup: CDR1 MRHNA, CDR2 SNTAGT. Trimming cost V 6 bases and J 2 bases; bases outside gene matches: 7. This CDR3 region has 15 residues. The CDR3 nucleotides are TGTGCCAGCAGAGTCGGGACAGGAGTCACAGATACGCAGTATTTT. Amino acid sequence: CASRVGTGVTDTQYF.

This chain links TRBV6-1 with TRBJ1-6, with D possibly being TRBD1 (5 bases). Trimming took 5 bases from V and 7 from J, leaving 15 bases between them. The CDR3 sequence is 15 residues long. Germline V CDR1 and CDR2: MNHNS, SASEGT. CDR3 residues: CASSHDAGLNSPLHF. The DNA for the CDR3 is TGTGCCAGCAGTCACGACGCGGGACTCAATTCACCCCTCCACTTT.

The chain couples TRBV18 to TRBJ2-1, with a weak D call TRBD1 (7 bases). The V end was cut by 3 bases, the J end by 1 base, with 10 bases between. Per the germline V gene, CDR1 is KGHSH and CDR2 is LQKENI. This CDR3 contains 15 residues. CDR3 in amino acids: CASSPQGGSYNEQFF. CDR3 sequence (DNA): TGTGCCAGCTCACCTCAGGGGGGATCCTACAATGAGCAGTTCTTC.

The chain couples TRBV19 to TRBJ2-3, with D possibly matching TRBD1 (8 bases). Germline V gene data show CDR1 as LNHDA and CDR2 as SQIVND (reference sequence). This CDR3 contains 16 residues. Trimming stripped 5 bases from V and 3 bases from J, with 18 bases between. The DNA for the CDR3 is TGTGCCAGTAGTTCCCGGACAGGGAGGGGAACAGATACGCAGTATTTT. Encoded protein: CASSSRTGRGTDTQYF.